This is a list of T cell receptor beta chains from one sample in a study of control samples from healthy donors and cancer patients. The protocol was immunoSEQ multiplex PCR, while the TCRdb copy is restricted to in-frame clones and leaves out a portion. The sample comprises about 410,000 clones, 90% of which are singletons, and 5.5% to 7.5% rests with the top ten. Specimen: PBMCs. These receptors came from a man aged 35 to 55 with head and neck cancer. Each CDR3 is given with its conserved first and last residue. D genes are given only for firm matches. Size is stated for part of the rows, as once, few or many counts, or as a class when the clone is expanded.

TGTGCCAGCAGCTTAGTGGGGCAGGGGAGGGCAGAAAATGAAAAACTGTTTTTT CASSLVGQGRAENEKLFF 18 TRBV7-8 . . TRBJ1-4
TGCAGTGCTAGAGGGGAAATGGCTTTCTTT CSARGEMAFF 10 TRBV20-1 . . TRBJ1-1
TGTGCCAGCAGCCCTGGAGGGGGCCGGACTGAAGCTTTCTTT CASSPGGGRTEAFF 14 TRBV11-2 TRBD1 . TRBJ1-1
TGTGCCAGCAGCTTAGGGGGCCCCATTCGCGAGCAGTACTTC CASSLGGPIREQYF 14 TRBV11-2 . . TRBJ2-7
TGTGCCAGTAGTATAGGGGGGGATCGGCCTTACGAGCAGTACTTC CASSIGGDRPYEQYF 15 TRBV19 . . TRBJ2-7
TGCGCCAGCAGCCATCCTAATCAGGGTCGACGGGAAAAACTGTTTTTT CASSHPNQGRREKLFF 16 TRBV4-1 . . TRBJ1-4
TGTGCCAGCAGGGACAGCTGGCGGAACTATGGCTACACCTTC CASRDSWRNYGYTF 14 TRBV2 . . TRBJ1-2
TGTGCCAGCAGGAGGACAGGGTACGAGCAGTACTTC CASRRTGYEQYF 12 TRBV28 TRBD1 . TRBJ2-7
TGTGCCATCAGTGAGTCGAGTGATACCCACAATGAGCAGTTCTTC CAISESSDTHNEQFF 15 TRBV10-3 . . TRBJ2-1
TGCGCCAGCAGCTTGGCCAACAGGGTCGGCACCGGGGAGCTGTTTTTT CASSLANRVGTGELFF 16 TRBV5-1 . . TRBJ2-2
TGTGCCAGCAGCTTGGACCCAGACAGGGTCGCGACCCAGTACTTC CASSLDPDRVATQYF 15 TRBV5-4 TRBD1 once TRBJ2-5
TGTGCCAGCAGTTTGAAACAGTTCAAAGGCACTGAAGCTTTCTTT CASSLKQFKGTEAFF 15 TRBV2 . few TRBJ1-1
TGTGCCAGTAGTTTCCCGGGCGTCAGCGTGGCCAAAAACATTCAGTACTTC CASSFPGVSVAKNIQYF 17 TRBV19 . . TRBJ2-4
TGCGCCAGCAGCTTCGGGGATTCCTACGAGCAGTACTTC CASSFGDSYEQYF 13 TRBV5-1 . . TRBJ2-7
TGTGCCAGCAGTCGACAGACTCAAGAGACCCAGTACTTC CASSRQTQETQYF 13 TRBV12-3/TRBV12-4 . . TRBJ2-5
TGTGCCAGCAGCTTTAGGGGGGACACAGATACGCAGTATTTT CASSFRGDTDTQYF 14 TRBV7-2 . few TRBJ2-3
TGCGCCAGCAGTGAGCCGGGACTAGCGGGTTATGCCGGGGAGCTGTTTTTT CASSEPGLAGYAGELFF 17 TRBV10-2 TRBD2 . TRBJ2-2
TGTGCCAGCCGGAAGCTTCTGGCGGGGCCAGATACGCAGTATTTT CASRKLLAGPDTQYF 15 TRBV6-5 . . TRBJ2-3
TGCGCCAGCAGCCTCCAGCAGGGGTACGAGCAGTACTTC CASSLQQGYEQYF 13 TRBV4-1 . . TRBJ2-7
TGTGCCAGCACAGAATGGGTACGGGAGCTGTTTTTT CASTEWVRELFF 12 TRBV6-5 . . TRBJ2-2
TGTGCCAGCAGCCACGGCACAGGGAACACAGATACGCAGTATTTT CASSHGTGNTDTQYF 15 TRBV11-2 . . TRBJ2-3
TGTGCCAGCAGTGGAGATCCTAGCCCCCTCAATGAGCAGTTCTTC CASSGDPSPLNEQFF 15 TRBV2 . once TRBJ2-1
TGCGCCAGCAGTTCCCAGGGCTACAATGAGCAGTTCTTC CASSSQGYNEQFF 13 TRBV5-1 . . TRBJ2-1
TGTGCCAGCTGCCCTTTGGGTTTTGAGGAAAAACTGTTTTTT CASCPLGFEEKLFF 14 TRBV28 . . TRBJ1-4
TGTGCCAGCAGTTTGGGGACATTAAACACCGGGGAGCTGTTTTTT CASSLGTLNTGELFF 15 TRBV28 . . TRBJ2-2
TGTGCCAGCAGCCCGGAGACAGGGGTCGGCTACACCTTC CASSPETGVGYTF 13 TRBV14 TRBD1 . TRBJ1-2
TGCGCCAGCAGCCCCCTTGGGAATTCACCCCTCCACTTT CASSPLGNSPLHF 13 TRBV5-1 . few TRBJ1-6
TGTGCCATTCAGGGGGGCTATGGCTACACCTTC CAIQGGYGYTF 11 TRBV6-1 TRBD1 . TRBJ1-2
TGTGCCAGCAGACCACAGGTACCCACCGGGGAGCTGTTTTTT CASRPQVPTGELFF 14 TRBV28 . . TRBJ2-2
TGTGCCAGCAGCTTACTAGGACGGAACACCGGGGAGCTGTTTTTT CASSLLGRNTGELFF 15 TRBV11-2 . . TRBJ2-2
TGTGCCAGCAGCTTAAGGGCTTCTCGGACGGCGAACACTGAAGCTTTCTTT CASSLRASRTANTEAFF 17 TRBV7-9 . . TRBJ1-1
TGTGCCAGCTCATTAGGGGCGTACCAAGAGACCCAGTACTTC CASSLGAYQETQYF 14 TRBV18 . once TRBJ2-5
TGTGCCAGCAGCCCGGGACAGGGTTTCACTGAAGCTTTCTTT CASSPGQGFTEAFF 14 TRBV9 TRBD1 . TRBJ1-1
TGTGCCTGGAGTGTATTGACAGGCGAGACCCAGTACTTC CAWSVLTGETQYF 13 TRBV30 . . TRBJ2-5
TGCGCCAGCAGCTCTGTCTATCGGGGGCTAAAGTCAGAGCTGTTTTTT CASSSVYRGLKSELFF 16 TRBV4-3 . . TRBJ2-2
TGCGCCAGCAGCTTGGGCGGGACAGGGTCTGAAGCTTTCTTT CASSLGGTGSEAFF 14 TRBV5-1 TRBD1 . TRBJ1-1
TGTGCCTGGAGTCCCGGAATAGCTCAAACTAATGAAAAACTGTTTTTT CAWSPGIAQTNEKLFF 16 TRBV30 . . TRBJ1-4
TGTGCCAGCAGCATACTGGGCCATCTCTCTGGAAACACCATATATTTT CASSILGHLSGNTIYF 16 TRBV5-6 . once TRBJ1-3
TGTGCCAGTAGTATAGGGCGGGCAGGGGCGTCCACCGGGGAGCTGTTTTTT CASSIGRAGASTGELFF 17 TRBV19 . . TRBJ2-2
TGTGCCAGTCTACAGGGTTATAGCAATCAGCCCCAGCATTTT CASLQGYSNQPQHF 14 TRBV3-1/TRBV3-2 . . TRBJ1-5
TGTGCCAGCAGTGAGGAGGGAGGGCAGGAGACCCAGTACTTC CASSEEGGQETQYF 14 TRBV2 TRBD2 . TRBJ2-5
TGTGCCAGCAGCCCGGGACTCCTGAACACTGAAGCTTTCTTT CASSPGLLNTEAFF 14 TRBV6-5 . . TRBJ1-1
TGTGCCAGCTCACCCGGACTAGCGGGGACCCCCAAGGCGGTGAATGAGCAGTTCTTC CASSPGLAGTPKAVNEQFF 19 TRBV18 TRBD2 once TRBJ2-1
TGCGCCAGCAGCTTGGGACTAGCGGGAGGCGATGAGCAGTTCTTC CASSLGLAGGDEQFF 15 TRBV5-1 TRBD2 once TRBJ2-1
TGTGCCAGTAGTACCTACAGGGGGAGCAATCAGCCCCAGCATTTT CASSTYRGSNQPQHF 15 TRBV19 TRBD1 . TRBJ1-5
TGTGCCAGCAGCGTACTCACCAGCACCGGGGAGCTGTTTTTT CASSVLTSTGELFF 14 TRBV9 . . TRBJ2-2
TGTGCCAGCAGCTTGAGGACCAACGAGCAGTACTTC CASSLRTNEQYF 12 TRBV5-4 . . TRBJ2-7
TGTGCCAGCAGAAAGCGGGAGGGGAGCTCCTACGAGCAGTACTTC CASRKREGSSYEQYF 15 TRBV3-1/TRBV3-2 TRBD2 . TRBJ2-7
TGTGCCAGCAGTTCCCCTCTTGGGGGAGAATGGACTGAAGCTTTCTTT CASSSPLGGEWTEAFF 16 TRBV28 . . TRBJ1-1
TGTGCCAGCAGCCCATCGGGAACCTACGAGCAGTACTTC CASSPSGTYEQYF 13 TRBV7-9 . few TRBJ2-7
TGTGCCTGGGGACAGGGGGCAGGCGGGGGGCCCTACAATGAGCAGTTCTTC CAWGQGAGGGPYNEQFF 17 TRBV30 TRBD1 . TRBJ2-1
TGTGCCAGCAGCCAAGAGTTGGAGACTCAGCCCCAGCATTTT CASSQELETQPQHF 14 TRBV4-2 . . TRBJ1-5
TGTGCCAGCAGCTTATCCGGGCTCACGATGGGAGCGGCCTATGGCTACACCTTC CASSLSGLTMGAAYGYTF 18 TRBV7-8 . . TRBJ1-2